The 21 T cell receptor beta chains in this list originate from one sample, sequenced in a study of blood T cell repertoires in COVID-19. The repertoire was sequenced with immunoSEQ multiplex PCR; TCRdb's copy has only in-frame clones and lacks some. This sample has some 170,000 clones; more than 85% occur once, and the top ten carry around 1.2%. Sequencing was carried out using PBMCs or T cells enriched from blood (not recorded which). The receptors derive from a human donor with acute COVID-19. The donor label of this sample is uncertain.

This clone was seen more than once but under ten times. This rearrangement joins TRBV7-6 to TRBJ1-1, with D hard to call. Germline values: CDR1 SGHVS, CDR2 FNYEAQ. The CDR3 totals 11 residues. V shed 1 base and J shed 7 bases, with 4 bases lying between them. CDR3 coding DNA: TGTGCCAGCAGCTTAGGCAGTGAAGCTTTCTTT. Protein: CASSLGSEAFF.

The CDR3 reads CASSQDSEKLFF. The CDR3 DNA reads TGCGCCAGCAGCCAAGATAGTGAAAAACTGTTTTTT. The genes are TRBV4-3 and TRBJ1-4, with D unresolved. Germline values: CDR1 LGHNA, CDR2 YSLEER. CDR3 size: 12 residues. The V end was cut by 0 bases, the J end by 7 bases, with 3 bases between.

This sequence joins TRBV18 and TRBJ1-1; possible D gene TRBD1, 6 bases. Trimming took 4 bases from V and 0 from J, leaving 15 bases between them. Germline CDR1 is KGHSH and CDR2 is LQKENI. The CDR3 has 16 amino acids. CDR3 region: CASSQGQLSMNTEAFF. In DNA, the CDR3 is TGTGCCAGCTCACAAGGACAGTTAAGCATGAACACTGAAGCTTTCTTT.

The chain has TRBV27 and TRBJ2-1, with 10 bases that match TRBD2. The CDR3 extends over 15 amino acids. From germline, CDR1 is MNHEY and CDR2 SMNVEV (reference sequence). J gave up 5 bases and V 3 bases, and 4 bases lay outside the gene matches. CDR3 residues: CASSLRLAGDNEQFF. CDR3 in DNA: TGTGCCAGCAGTTTGAGGCTAGCGGGGGACAATGAGCAGTTCTTC.

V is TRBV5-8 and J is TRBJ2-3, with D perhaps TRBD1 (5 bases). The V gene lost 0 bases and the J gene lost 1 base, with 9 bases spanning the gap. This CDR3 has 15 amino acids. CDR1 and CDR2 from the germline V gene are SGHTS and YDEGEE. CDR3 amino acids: CASSLGRAGTDTQYF. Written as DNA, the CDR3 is TGTGCCAGCAGCTTGGGCAGGGCGGGCACAGATACGCAGTATTTT.

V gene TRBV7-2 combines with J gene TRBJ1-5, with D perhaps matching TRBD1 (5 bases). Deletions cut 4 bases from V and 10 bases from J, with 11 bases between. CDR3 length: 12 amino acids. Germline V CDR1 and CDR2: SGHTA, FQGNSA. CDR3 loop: CASSSQGGPQHF. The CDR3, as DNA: TGTGCCAGCAGCTCCCAGGGCGGACCCCAGCATTTT. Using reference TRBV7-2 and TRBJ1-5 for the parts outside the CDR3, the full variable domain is GAGVSQSPSNKVTEKGKDVELRCDPISGHTALYWYRQSLGQGLEFLIYFQGNSAPDKSGLPSDRFSAERTGGSVSTLTIQRTQQEDSAVYLCASSSQGGPQHFGDGTRLSIL.

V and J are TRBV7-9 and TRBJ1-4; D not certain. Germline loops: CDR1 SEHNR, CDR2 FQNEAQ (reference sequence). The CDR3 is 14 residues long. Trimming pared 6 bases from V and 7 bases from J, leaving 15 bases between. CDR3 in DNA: TGTGCCAGCAGTTGGGAGGGAGGGAGTGAAAAACTGTTTTTT. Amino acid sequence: CASSWEGGSEKLFF.

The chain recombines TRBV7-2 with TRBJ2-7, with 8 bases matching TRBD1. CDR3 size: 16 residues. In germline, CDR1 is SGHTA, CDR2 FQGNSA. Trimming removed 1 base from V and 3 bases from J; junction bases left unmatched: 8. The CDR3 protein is CASSLGGSGGIYEQYF. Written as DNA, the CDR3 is TGTGCCAGCAGCTTAGGGGGGTCAGGGGGCATCTACGAGCAGTACTTC.

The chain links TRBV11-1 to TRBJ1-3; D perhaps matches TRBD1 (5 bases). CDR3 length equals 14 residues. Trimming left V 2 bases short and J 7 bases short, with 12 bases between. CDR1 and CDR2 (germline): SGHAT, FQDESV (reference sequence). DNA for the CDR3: TGTGCCAGCAGCTTAACAGGCCTCCGCAACACCATATATTTT. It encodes CASSLTGLRNTIYF. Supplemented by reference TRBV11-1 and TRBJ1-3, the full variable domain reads EAEVAQSPRYKITEKSQAVAFWCDPISGHATLYWYRQILGQGPELLVQFQDESVVDDSQLPKDRFSAERLKGVDSTLKIQPAELGDSAMYLCASSLTGLRNTIYFGEGSWLTVV.

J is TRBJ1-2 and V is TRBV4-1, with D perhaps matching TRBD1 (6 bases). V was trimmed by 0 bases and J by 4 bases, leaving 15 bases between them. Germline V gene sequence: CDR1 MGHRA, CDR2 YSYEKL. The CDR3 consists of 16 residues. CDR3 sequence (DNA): TGCGCCAGCAGCCAAGACACGGGACAACTGCTCTATGGCTACACCTTC. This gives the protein CASSQDTGQLLYGYTF.

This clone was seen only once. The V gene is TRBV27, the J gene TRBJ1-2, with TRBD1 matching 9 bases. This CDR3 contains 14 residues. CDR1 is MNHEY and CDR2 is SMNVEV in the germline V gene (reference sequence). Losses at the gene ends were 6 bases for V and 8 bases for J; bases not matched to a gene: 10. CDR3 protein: CASRAAGTGRGYTF. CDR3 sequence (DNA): TGTGCCAGCAGAGCCGCCGGGACAGGGAGGGGCTACACCTTC.

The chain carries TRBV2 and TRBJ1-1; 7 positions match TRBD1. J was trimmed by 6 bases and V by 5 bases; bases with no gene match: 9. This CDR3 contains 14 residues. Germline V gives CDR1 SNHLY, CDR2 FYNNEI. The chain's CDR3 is CASSRDSQIPEAFF. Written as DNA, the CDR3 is TGTGCCAGCAGTCGGGACAGTCAGATCCCTGAAGCTTTCTTT.

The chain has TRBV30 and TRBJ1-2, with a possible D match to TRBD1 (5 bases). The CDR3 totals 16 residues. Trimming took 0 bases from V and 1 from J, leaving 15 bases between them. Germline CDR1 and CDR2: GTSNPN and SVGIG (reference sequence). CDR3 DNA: TGTGCCTGGAGTGTTCACGGGGGACTCCATAACTATGGCTACACCTTC. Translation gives CAWSVHGGLHNYGYTF.

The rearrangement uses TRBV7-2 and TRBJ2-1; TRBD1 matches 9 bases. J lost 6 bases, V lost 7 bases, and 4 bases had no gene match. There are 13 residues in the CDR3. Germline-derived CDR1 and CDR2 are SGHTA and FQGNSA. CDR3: CASTGTGTNEQFF. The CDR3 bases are TGTGCCAGCACCGGGACAGGGACCAATGAGCAGTTCTTC.

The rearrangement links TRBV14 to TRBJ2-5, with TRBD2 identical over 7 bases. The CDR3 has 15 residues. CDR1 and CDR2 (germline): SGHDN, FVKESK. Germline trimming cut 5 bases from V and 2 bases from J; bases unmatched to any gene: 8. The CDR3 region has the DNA TGTGCCAGCAGCAGTCTAGCGGCTCTACAAGAGACCCAGTACTTC. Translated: CASSSLAALQETQYF.

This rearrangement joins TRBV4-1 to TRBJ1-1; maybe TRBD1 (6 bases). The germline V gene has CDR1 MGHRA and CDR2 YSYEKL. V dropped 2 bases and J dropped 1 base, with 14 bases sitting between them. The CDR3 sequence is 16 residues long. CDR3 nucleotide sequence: TGCGCCAGCAGCCAATTGGTAGGACAGTGGAACACTGAAGCTTTCTTT. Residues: CASSQLVGQWNTEAFF.

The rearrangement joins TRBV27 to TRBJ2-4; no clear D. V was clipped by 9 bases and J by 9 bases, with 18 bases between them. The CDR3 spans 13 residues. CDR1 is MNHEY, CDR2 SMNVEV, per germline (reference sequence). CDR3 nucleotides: TGTGCCAGTCGAACCCCGGTATCTGGCATTCAGTACTTC. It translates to CASRTPVSGIQYF.

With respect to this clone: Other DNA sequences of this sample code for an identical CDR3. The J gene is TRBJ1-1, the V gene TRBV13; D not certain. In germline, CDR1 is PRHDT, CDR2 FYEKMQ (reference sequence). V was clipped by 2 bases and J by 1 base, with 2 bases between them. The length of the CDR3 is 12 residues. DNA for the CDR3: TGTGCCAGCAGCTTACGGAACACTGAAGCTTTCTTT. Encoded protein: CASSLRNTEAFF.

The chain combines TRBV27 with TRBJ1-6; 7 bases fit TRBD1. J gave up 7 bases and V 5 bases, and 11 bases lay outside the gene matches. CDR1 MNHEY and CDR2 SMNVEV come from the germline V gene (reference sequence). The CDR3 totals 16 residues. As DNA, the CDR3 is TGTGCCAGCAGTCTCAAAGCAGGGGGAACCAATTCACCCCTCCACTTT. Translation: CASSLKAGGTNSPLHF.

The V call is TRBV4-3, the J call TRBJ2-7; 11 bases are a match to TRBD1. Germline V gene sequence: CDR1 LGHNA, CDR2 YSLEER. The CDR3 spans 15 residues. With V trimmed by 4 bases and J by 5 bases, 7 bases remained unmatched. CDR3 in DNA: TGCGCCAGCAGCCCCACCGGGACAGGGGGGGACGAGCAGTACTTC. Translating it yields CASSPTGTGGDEQYF.

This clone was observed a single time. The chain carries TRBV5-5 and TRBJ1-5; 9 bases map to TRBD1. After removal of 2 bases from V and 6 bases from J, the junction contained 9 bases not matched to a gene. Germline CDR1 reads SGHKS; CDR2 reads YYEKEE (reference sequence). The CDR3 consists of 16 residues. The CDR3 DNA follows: TGTGCCAGCAGCTTCGGGACAGGGATAGTAGGTCAGCCCCAGCATTTT. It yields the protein CASSFGTGIVGQPQHF. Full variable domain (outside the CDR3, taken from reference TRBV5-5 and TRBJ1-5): DAGVTQSPTHLIKTRGQQVTLRCSPISGHKSVSWYQQVLGQGPQFIFQYYEKEERGRGNFPDRFSARQFPNYSSELNVNALLLGDSALYLCASSFGTGIVGQPQHFGDGTRLSIL.